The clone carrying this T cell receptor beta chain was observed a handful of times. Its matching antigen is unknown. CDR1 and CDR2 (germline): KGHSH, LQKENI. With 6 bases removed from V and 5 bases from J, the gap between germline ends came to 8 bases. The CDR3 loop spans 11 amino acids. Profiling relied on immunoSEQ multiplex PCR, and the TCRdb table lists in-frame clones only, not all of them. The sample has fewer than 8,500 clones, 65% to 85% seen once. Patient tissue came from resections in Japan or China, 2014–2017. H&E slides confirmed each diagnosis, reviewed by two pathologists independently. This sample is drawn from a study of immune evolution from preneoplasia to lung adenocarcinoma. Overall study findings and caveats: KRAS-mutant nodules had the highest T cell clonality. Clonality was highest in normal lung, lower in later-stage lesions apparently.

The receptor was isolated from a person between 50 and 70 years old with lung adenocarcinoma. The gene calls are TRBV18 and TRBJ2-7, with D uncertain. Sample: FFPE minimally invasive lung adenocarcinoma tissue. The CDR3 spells CASSSSHEQYF. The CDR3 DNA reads TGTGCCAGCTCCTCTTCCCACGAGCAGTACTTC.